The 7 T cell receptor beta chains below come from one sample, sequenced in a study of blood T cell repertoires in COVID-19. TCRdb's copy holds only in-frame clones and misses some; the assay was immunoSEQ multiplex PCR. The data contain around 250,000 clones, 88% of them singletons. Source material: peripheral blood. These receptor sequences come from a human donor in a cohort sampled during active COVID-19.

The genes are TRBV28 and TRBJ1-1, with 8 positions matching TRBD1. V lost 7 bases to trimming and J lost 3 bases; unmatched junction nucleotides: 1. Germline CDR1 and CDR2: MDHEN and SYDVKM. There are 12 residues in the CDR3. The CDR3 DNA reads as TGTGCCAGCATGGACAGGGACACTGAAGCTTTCTTT. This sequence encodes CASMDRDTEAFF. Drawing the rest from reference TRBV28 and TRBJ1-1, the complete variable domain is DVKVTQSSRYLVKRTGEKVFLECVQDMDHENMFWYRQDPGLGLRLIYFSYDVKMKEKGDIPEGYSVSREKKERFSLILESASTNQTSMYLCASMDRDTEAFFGQGTRLTVV.

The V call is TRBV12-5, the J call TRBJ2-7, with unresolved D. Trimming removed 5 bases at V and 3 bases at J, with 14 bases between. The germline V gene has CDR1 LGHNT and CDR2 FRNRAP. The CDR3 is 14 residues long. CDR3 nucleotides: TGTGCTAGTGGTCCCCTTGGAGATAACTACGAGCAGTACTTC. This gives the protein CASGPLGDNYEQYF.

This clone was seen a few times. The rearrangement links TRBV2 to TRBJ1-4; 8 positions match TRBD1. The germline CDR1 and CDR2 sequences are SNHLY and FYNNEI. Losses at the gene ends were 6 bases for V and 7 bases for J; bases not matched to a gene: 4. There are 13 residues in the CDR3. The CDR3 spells CASRTTGAEKLFF. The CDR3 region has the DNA TGTGCCAGCAGAACGACAGGGGCTGAAAAACTGTTTTTT. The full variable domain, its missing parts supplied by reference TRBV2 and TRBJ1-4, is EPEVTQTPSHQVTQMGQEVILRCVPISNHLYFYWYRQILGQKVEFLVSFYNNEISEKSEIFDDQFSVERPDGSNFTLKIRSTKLEDSAMYFCASRTTGAEKLFFGSGTQLSVL.

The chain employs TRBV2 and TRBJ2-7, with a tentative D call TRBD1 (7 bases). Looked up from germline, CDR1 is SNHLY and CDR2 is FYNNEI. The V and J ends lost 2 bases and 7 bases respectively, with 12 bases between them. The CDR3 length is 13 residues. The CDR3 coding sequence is TGTGCCAGCAGTGAAATGGCAGGGGGGGAGCAGTACTTC. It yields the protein CASSEMAGGEQYF.

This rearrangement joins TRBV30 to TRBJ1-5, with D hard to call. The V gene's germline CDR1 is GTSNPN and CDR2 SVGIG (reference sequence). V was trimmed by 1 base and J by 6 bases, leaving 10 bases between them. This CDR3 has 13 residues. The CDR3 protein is CAWSAGYGQPQHF. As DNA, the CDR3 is TGTGCCTGGAGTGCGGGGTATGGTCAGCCCCAGCATTTT.

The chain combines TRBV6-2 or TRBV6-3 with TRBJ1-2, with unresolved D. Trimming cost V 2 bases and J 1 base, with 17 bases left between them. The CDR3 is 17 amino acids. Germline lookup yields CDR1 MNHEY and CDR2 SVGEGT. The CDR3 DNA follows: TGTGCCAGCAGTTACCCCTTCAGAAGGCGGGTTAACTATGGCTACACCTTC. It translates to CASSYPFRRRVNYGYTF.

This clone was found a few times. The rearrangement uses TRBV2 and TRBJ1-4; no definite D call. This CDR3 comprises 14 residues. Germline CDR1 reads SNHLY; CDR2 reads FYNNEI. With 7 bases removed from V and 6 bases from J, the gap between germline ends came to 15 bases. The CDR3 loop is CASKGRHGDEKLFF. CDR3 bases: TGTGCCAGCAAAGGACGTCACGGGGATGAAAAACTGTTTTTT.